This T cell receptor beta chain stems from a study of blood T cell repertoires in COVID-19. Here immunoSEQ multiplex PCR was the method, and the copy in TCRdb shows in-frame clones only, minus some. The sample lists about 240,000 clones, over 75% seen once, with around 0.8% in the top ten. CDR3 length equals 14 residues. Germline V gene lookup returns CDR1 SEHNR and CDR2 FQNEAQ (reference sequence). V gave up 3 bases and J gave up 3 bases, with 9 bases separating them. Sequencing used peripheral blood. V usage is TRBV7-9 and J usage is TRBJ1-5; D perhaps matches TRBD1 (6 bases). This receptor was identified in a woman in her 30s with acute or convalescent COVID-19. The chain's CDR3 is CASSFGGPNQPQHF. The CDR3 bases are TGTGCCAGCAGCTTTGGGGGCCCCAATCAGCCCCAGCATTTT.